These 6 T cell receptor beta chains came from one sample sequenced in a study of T cell responses to AZD1222 COVID-19 vaccine. Here immunoSEQ multiplex PCR was the method, and the copy in TCRdb shows in-frame clones only, minus some. The sample carries roughly 190,000 clones, 85% to 95% recorded once. Here the sequenced sample was peripheral blood, taken on day 0 of AZD1222 vaccination. Receptors originate from an adult in good health.

The CDR3 nucleotides read TGTGCCAGCAGTTCGAATGACTCGCCCTACAATGAGCAGTTCTTC. This sequence encodes CASSSNDSPYNEQFF. The rearrangement links TRBV5-4 to TRBJ2-1; D is uncertain. CDR3 size: 15 residues. CDR1 and CDR2 (germline): SGHNT, YYREEE (reference sequence). Trimming pared 5 bases from V and 2 bases from J, leaving 14 bases between.

The count of this clone is one. The chain employs TRBV27 and TRBJ2-1, with TRBD2 identical over 7 bases. Germline V gene lookup returns CDR1 MNHEY and CDR2 SMNVEV (reference sequence). There are 14 residues in the CDR3. Trimming cost V 2 bases and J 15 bases; bases outside gene matches: 13. This chain's CDR3 is CASSLRGGTRPLFF. CDR3 nucleotide sequence: TGTGCCAGCAGTTTAAGGGGAGGGACCCGCCCTCTGTTCTTC.

The V call is TRBV13, the J call TRBJ1-4; 7 bases line up with TRBD1. With 4 bases clipped from V and 5 bases from J, the junction kept 4 bases outside the gene matches. The CDR3 consists of 14 residues. CDR1 PRHDT and CDR2 FYEKMQ come from the germline V gene (reference sequence). CDR3 in amino acids: CASSYAGGNEKLFF. The CDR3 coding sequence is TGTGCCAGCAGCTATGCAGGGGGAAATGAAAAACTGTTTTTT.

The V gene is TRBV5-1, the J gene TRBJ2-7; 9 bases match TRBD1. V shed 0 bases, J shed 3 bases, and the junction held 1 base outside the gene matches. Germline CDR1 reads SGHRS; CDR2 reads YFSETQ. The CDR3 consists of 14 residues. CDR3 bases: TGCGCCAGCAGCTTGGAGGACAGGGGCTACGAGCAGTACTTC. Amino acids: CASSLEDRGYEQYF.

The V call is TRBV7-9, the J call TRBJ2-7, with 7 bases lining up with TRBD2. The V gene end was trimmed by 5 bases and the J gene end by 3 bases; junction bases not matched to a gene: 13. CDR1 and CDR2 from the germline V gene are SEHNR and FQNEAQ (reference sequence). The CDR3 covers 16 residues. CDR3 sequence reads: CASSPLGGRDLYEQYF. For the CDR3, the DNA is TGTGCCAGCAGCCCATTGGGGGGGAGGGACCTCTACGAGCAGTACTTC.

V is TRBV18 and J is TRBJ1-1; D not certain. This CDR3 has 15 residues. With 6 bases removed from V and 1 base from J, the gap between germline ends came to 15 bases. Per germline, CDR1 KGHSH and CDR2 LQKENI. The CDR3 loop reads CASSRTLGPNTEAFF. DNA of the CDR3: TGTGCCAGCTCTCGAACTCTAGGACCGAACACTGAAGCTTTCTTT.